The clone carrying this TCR beta chain occurred many times. Antigen: not known. CDR1 is SNHLY and CDR2 is FYNNEI in the germline V gene. Trimming cost V 4 bases and J 7 bases; bases outside gene matches: 4. The CDR3 loop spans 14 amino acids. Amplified TCR beta CDR3 regions derived from RNA transcripts. The HTBI primer set was used in a first-round RT-PCR of the TCR CDR3. Each CDR3 protein gets one entry after TCRdb re-called the multiplex PCR reads with MiXCR. The sample holds approximately 510,000 distinct CDR3 sequences; around 20% are singletons and the top ten take approximately 25%. The source of the sample is a study of T cells in Graves' hyperthyroidism and ophthalmopathy. Study at large: Prior to any treatment, at the point of initial diagnosis, peripheral blood was collected.

With a duration under 2 months, the hyperthyroidism was newly diagnosed in patients aged 18 to 65. Overall study findings and caveats: For ophthalmopathy, model prediction preceded onset by a median about six months. Blood shared most expanded thyroid clonotypes above 0.001.

The source material was blood. The source of this sequence is a man aged 18 to 30 with Graves' hyperthyroidism. The chain couples TRBV2 to TRBJ2-2; TRBD1 matches 9 bases. As DNA, the CDR3 is TGTGCCAGCAGTGTCGGGACAGGGAACGGGGAGCTGTTTTTT. This codes for CASSVGTGNGELFF.